Detailed here is one TCR beta chain. Across 20 to 25 US areas, participants ranged in age from roughly 18 to 95 years. Participants were placed into cohorts based on the clinical history they reported. The data belong to a study of blood T cell repertoires in COVID-19. Methods used by the authors: From reference gene primer amplification, estimates of nucleated cell counts were derived. Assay used: immunoSEQ multiplex PCR; TCRdb lists only in-frame clones, some missing. The DNA gave D and trimming, while V, J and clone size come from that table. The repertoire holds fewer than 350,000 clones, with roughly 88% as singletons. V trimming: 4 bases; J trimming: 5 bases; junction bases outside the gene matches: 6. This CDR3 has 15 residues. Per germline, CDR1 PRHDT and CDR2 FYEKMQ (reference sequence).

The origin of this receptor is a middle-aged woman with acute COVID-19. Sequencing was performed on PBMCs or T cells enriched from blood (not recorded which). The chain combines TRBV13 with TRBJ2-2; 8 bases are shared with TRBD1. CDR3 loop: CASSSYRGDTGELFF. In DNA, the CDR3 is TGTGCCAGCAGCTCCTACAGGGGGGATACCGGGGAGCTGTTTTTT.